This TCR beta chain was documented in a study of siplizumab effects on memory and regulatory T cells. The CDR3 spans 14 residues. The germline V gene has CDR1 ENHRY and CDR2 SYGVKD. Germline trimming cut 10 bases from V and 5 bases from J; bases unmatched to any gene: 8. Profiled with immunoSEQ multiplex PCR; TCRdb holds only in-frame clones, not every one. The sample shows some 80,000 clones, 95% of them seen only once. The TCR comes from a human donor in good health. The chain links TRBV10-3 to TRBJ2-2; 9 bases map to TRBD1. The source material was CD8+ T cells sorted from blood. The CDR3 spells CATRSGQGTGELFF. CDR3 nucleotides: TGTGCCACTCGTTCGGGACAGGGAACCGGGGAGCTGTTTTTT.